Listed here is a single T cell receptor beta chain. Clones were read by immunoSEQ multiplex PCR, and TCRdb kept only the in-frame ones, dropping some. Of around 26,000 clones listed, around 85% were seen once; the top ten hold 9.5% to 10%. This sample was taken from a study of T cells in localized non-small cell lung cancer. The germline gives CDR1 SGHNT, CDR2 YYREEE (reference sequence). The CDR3 is 13 residues long. The germline V and J ends were trimmed by 2 bases and 9 bases, with 12 bases remaining between them. The receptor was derived from a man aged 40-75 years with stage III squamous cell lung carcinoma. Material: peripheral blood, obtained before any cancer treatment. The genes are TRBV5-4 and TRBJ2-1; a possible D gene is TRBD2 (5 bases). CDR3 in amino acids: CASSFTRLAEQFF. CDR3 coding DNA: TGTGCCAGCAGCTTTACTAGGTTAGCTGAGCAGTTCTTC.